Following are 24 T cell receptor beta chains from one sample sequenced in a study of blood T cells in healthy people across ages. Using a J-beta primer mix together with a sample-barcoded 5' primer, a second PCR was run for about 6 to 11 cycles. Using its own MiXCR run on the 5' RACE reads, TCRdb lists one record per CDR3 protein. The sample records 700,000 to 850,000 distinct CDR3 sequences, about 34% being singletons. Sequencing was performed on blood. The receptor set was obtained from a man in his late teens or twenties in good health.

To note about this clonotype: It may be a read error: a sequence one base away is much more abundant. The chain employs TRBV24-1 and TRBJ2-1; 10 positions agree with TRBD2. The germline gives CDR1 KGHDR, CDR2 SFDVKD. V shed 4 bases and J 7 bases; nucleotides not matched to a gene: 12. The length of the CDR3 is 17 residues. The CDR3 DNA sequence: TGTGCCACCAGTGAAGGAGGACTAGCGGACCGCATAAATGAGCAGTTCTTC. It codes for CATSEGGLADRINEQFF.

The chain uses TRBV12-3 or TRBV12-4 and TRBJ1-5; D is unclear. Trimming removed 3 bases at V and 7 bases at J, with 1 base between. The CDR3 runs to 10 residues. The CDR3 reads CASSLQPQHF. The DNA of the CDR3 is TGTGCCAGCAGTTTGCAGCCCCAGCATTTT.

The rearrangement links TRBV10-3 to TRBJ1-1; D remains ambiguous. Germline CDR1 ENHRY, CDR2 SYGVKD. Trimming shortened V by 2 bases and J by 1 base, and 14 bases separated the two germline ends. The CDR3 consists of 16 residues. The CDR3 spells CAISEESGVSNTEAFF. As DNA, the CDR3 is TGTGCCATCAGTGAGGAGAGCGGAGTATCGAACACTGAAGCTTTCTTT.

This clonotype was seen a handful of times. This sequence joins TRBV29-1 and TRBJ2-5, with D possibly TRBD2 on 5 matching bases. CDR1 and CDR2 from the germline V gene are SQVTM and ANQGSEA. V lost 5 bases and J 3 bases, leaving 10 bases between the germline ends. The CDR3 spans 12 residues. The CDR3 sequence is CSVSGLEETQYF. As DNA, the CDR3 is TGCAGCGTTAGCGGCCTAGAAGAGACCCAGTACTTC.

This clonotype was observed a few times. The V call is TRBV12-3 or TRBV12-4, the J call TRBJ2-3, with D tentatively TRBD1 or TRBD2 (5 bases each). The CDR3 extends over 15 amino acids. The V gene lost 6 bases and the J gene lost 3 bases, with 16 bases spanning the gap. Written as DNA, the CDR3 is TGTGCCAGCAGACCGGGACGCCCTCCAACAGATACGCAGTATTTT. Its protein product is CASRPGRPPTDTQYF.

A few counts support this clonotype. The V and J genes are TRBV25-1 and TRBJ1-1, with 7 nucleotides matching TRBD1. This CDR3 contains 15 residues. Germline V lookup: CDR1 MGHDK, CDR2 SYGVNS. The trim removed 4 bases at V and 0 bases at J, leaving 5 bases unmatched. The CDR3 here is CASSGRDRVNTEAFF. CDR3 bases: TGTGCCAGCAGTGGCCGGGACAGAGTGAACACTGAAGCTTTCTTT.

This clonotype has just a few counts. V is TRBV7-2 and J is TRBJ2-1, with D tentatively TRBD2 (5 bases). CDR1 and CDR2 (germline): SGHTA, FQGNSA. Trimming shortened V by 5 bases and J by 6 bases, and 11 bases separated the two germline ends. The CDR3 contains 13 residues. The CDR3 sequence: CASSVGILNEQFF. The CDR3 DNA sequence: TGTGCCAGCAGCGTCGGGATCCTCAATGAGCAGTTCTTC.

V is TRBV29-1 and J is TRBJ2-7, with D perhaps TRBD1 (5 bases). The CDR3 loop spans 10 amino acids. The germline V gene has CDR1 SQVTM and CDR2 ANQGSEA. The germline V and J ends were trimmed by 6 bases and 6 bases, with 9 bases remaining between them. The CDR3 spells CSVGAGEQYF. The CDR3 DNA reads TGCAGCGTAGGGGCCGGCGAGCAGTACTTC.

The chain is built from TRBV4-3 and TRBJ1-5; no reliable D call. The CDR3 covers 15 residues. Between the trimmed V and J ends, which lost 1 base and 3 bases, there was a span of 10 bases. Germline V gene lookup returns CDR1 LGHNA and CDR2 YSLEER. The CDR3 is CASSQGMSNNQPQHF. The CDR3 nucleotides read TGCGCCAGCAGCCAAGGCATGTCAAACAATCAGCCCCAGCATTTT.

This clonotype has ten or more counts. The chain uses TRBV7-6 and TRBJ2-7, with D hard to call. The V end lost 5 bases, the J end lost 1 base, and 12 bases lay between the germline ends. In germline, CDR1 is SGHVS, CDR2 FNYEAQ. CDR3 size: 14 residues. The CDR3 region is CASSQRTGSYEQYF. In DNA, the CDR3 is TGTGCCAGCAGCCAGAGAACTGGGTCCTACGAGCAGTACTTC.

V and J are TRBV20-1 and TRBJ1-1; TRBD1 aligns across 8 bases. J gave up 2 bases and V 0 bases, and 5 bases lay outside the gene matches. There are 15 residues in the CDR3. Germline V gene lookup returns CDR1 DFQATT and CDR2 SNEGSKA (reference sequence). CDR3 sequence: CSARDVQGANTEAFF. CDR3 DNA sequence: TGCAGTGCTAGAGACGTGCAGGGGGCAAACACTGAAGCTTTCTTT.

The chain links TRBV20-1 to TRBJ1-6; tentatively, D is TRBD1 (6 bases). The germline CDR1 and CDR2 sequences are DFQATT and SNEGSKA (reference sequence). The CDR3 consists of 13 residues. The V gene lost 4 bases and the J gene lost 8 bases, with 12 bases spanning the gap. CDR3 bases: TGCAGTGCTATAGGGGGGTTGTATTCACCCCTCCACTTT. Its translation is CSAIGGLYSPLHF.

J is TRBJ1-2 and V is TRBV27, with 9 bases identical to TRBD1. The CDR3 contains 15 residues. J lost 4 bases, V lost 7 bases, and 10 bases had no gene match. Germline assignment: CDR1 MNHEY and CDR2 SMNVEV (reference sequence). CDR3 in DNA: TGTGCCAGCAAACAGGGGGCGAGGGGTAGCTATGGCTACACCTTC. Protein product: CASKQGARGSYGYTF.

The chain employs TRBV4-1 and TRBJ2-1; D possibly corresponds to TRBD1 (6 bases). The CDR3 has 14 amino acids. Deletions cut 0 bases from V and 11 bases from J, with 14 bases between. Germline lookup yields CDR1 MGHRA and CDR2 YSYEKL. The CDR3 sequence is CASSQDPGVFQQFF. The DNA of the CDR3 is TGCGCCAGCAGCCAAGATCCAGGGGTCTTTCAGCAGTTCTTC.

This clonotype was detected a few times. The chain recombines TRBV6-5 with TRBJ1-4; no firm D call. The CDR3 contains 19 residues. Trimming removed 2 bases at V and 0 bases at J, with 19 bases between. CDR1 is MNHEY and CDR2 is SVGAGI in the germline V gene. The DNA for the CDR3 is TGTGCCAGCAGTTACACCCCCAAAGGATCAACTGCAACTAATGAAAAACTGTTTTTT. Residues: CASSYTPKGSTATNEKLFF.

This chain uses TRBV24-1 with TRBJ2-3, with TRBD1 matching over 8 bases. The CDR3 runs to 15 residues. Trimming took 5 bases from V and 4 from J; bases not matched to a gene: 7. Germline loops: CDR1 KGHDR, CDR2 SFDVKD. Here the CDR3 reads CATSAGQGLADTQYF. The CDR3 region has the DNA TGTGCCACCAGTGCAGGACAGGGTTTAGCAGATACGCAGTATTTT.

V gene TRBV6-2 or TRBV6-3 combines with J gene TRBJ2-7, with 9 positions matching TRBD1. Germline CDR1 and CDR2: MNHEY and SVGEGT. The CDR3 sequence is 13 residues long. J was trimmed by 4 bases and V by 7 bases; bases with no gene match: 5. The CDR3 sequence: CASTGTGRYEQYF. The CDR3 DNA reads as TGTGCCAGCACCGGGACAGGGAGGTACGAGCAGTACTTC.

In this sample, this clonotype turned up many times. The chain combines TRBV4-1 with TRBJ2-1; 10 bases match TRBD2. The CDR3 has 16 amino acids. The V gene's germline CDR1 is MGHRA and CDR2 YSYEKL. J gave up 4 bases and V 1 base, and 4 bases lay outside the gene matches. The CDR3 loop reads CASSQGSGGFYNEQFF. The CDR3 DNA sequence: TGCGCCAGCAGCCAAGGTAGCGGGGGGTTTTACAATGAGCAGTTCTTC.

In DNA, the CDR3 is TGTGCCACCAGCAGGCCCTGGGGGTATACCTACAATGAGCAGTTCTTC. As protein: CATSRPWGYTYNEQFF. The rearrangement joins TRBV15 to TRBJ2-1; perhaps D is TRBD1 or TRBD2 (5 bases each). Looked up from germline, CDR1 is LNHNV and CDR2 is YYDKDF (reference sequence). V lost 3 bases and J 2 bases, leaving 14 bases between the germline ends. This CDR3 is built from 16 residues.

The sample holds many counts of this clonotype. CDR3 loop: CSAGRAPNYGYTF. The CDR3 DNA reads as TGCAGTGCCGGCCGGGCCCCTAACTATGGCTACACCTTC. The chain employs TRBV20-1 and TRBJ1-2; no clear D. The V gene's germline CDR1 is DFQATT and CDR2 SNEGSKA (reference sequence). The CDR3 spans 13 residues. Trimming left V 6 bases short and J 0 bases short, with 11 bases between.

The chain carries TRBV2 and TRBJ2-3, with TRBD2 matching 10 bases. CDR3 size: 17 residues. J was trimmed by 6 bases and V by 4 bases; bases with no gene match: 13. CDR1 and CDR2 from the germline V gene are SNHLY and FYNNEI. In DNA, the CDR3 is TGTGCCAGCAGTGTAATAGCGGGGGGCGCCCGGGGCGATACGCAGTATTTT. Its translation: CASSVIAGGARGDTQYF.

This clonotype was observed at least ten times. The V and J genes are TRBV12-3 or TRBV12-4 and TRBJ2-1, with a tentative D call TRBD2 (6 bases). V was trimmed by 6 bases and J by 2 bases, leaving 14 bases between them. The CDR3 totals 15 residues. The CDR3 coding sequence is TGTGCCAGCAGACCCTGGAGGGGAGCCTACAATGAGCAGTTCTTC. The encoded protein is CASRPWRGAYNEQFF.

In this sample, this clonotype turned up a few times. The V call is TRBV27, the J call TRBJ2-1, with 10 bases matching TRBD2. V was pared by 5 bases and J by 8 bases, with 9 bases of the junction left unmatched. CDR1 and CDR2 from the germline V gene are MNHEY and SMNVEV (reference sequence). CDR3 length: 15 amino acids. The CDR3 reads CASSSQRGGFYEQFF. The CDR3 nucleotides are TGTGCCAGCAGTAGTCAGCGGGGGGGCTTCTATGAGCAGTTCTTC.

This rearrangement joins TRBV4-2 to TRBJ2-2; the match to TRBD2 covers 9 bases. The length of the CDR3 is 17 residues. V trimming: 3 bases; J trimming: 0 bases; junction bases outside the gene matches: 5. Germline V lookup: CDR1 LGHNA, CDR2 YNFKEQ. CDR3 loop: CASSHLGGGANTGELFF. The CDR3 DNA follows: TGTGCCAGCAGCCATCTCGGCGGGGGGGCGAACACCGGGGAGCTGTTTTTT.